One and the same sample provided the 17 T cell receptor beta chains below, sequenced in a study of blood T cell repertoires in COVID-19. TCRdb's copy holds only in-frame clones and misses some; the assay was immunoSEQ multiplex PCR. The sample includes fewer than 130,000 clones, approximately 90% of them seen just once. Sequencing was done on a sample of peripheral blood. The receptors were sampled from a woman in her forties or fifties with acute or convalescent COVID-19.

V and J are TRBV7-9 and TRBJ2-1, with 8 bases fitting TRBD1. Germline CDR1 and CDR2: SEHNR and FQNEAQ (reference sequence). V was clipped by 4 bases and J by 8 bases; unmatched bases: 4. CDR3 length: 13 residues. CDR3 sequence reads: CASSSKQGDEQFF. The CDR3 DNA is TGTGCCAGCAGCTCAAAACAGGGGGATGAGCAGTTCTTC.

V is TRBV5-1 and J is TRBJ1-3; 9 bases line up with TRBD1. The CDR3 runs 15 residues. Germline CDR1 SGHRS, CDR2 YFSETQ. The V and J ends lost 5 bases and 0 bases, in that order; junction bases with no gene match: 3. The CDR3 DNA is TGCGCCAGCAGGGGACAGGGTGGCTCTGGAAACACCATATATTTT. Protein: CASRGQGGSGNTIYF.

The chain uses TRBV7-9 and TRBJ2-6; a possible D gene is TRBD2 (5 bases). Germline-derived CDR1 and CDR2 are SEHNR and FQNEAQ (reference sequence). The V end was cut by 2 bases, the J end by 0 bases, with 11 bases between. The CDR3 contains 17 residues. CDR3 amino acids: CASSLNTRGSGANVLTF. The CDR3 DNA is TGTGCCAGCAGCTTAAATACCCGGGGCTCTGGGGCCAACGTCCTGACTTTC.

The chain carries TRBV13 and TRBJ2-7; tentative D call: TRBD2 (6 bases). The CDR3 length is 14 residues. The V end lost 4 bases, the J end lost 1 base, and 11 bases lay between the germline ends. CDR1 and CDR2 (germline): PRHDT, FYEKMQ (reference sequence). As DNA, the CDR3 is TGTGCCAGCAGCTCCGGGACTTCATCCTACGAGCAGTACTTC. Translating it yields CASSSGTSSYEQYF.

This chain uses TRBV30 with TRBJ1-6; TRBD1 matches 8 bases. CDR1 is GTSNPN, CDR2 SVGIG, per germline (reference sequence). The V gene end was trimmed by 1 base and the J gene end by 6 bases; junction bases not matched to a gene: 8. The CDR3 is 16 residues long. The CDR3 bases are TGTGCCTGGAGTGCGTACAGGGGGAATTTTAATTCACCCCTCCACTTT. Translated, it gives CAWSAYRGNFNSPLHF.

V and J are TRBV7-2 and TRBJ2-1, with TRBD2 matching over 12 bases. This CDR3 spans 16 amino acids. Germline V lookup: CDR1 SGHTA, CDR2 FQGNSA. Trimming cost V 5 bases and J 4 bases; bases outside gene matches: 6. The CDR3 DNA sequence: TGTGCCAGCAGCCCTGAGCTAGCGGGAGGGTACAATGAGCAGTTCTTC. It specifies CASSPELAGGYNEQFF.

This clone was seen just once. The J gene is TRBJ2-1, the V gene TRBV18, with D uncertain. The germline gives CDR1 KGHSH, CDR2 LQKENI. Deletions cut 3 bases from V and 5 bases from J, with 11 bases between. There are 14 residues in the CDR3. Here the CDR3 DNA reads TGTGCCAGCTCACCCCGGAATAGCAACAATGAGCAGTTCTTC. It is translated as CASSPRNSNNEQFF.

V and J are TRBV24-1 and TRBJ2-1; 7 bases match TRBD2. This CDR3 spans 17 amino acids. With V trimmed by 4 bases and J by 9 bases, 17 bases remained unmatched. Germline values: CDR1 KGHDR, CDR2 SFDVKD. The CDR3: CATSEPPREALSSEQFF. Written as DNA, the CDR3 is TGTGCCACCAGTGAACCCCCCCGGGAGGCTCTTTCCAGTGAGCAGTTCTTC.

The V gene is TRBV30, the J gene TRBJ2-1; TRBD2 matches at 8 bases. The germline gives CDR1 GTSNPN, CDR2 SVGIG (reference sequence). J lost 0 bases, V lost 0 bases, and 19 bases had no gene match. This CDR3 spans 21 amino acids. CDR3 sequence: CAWSVRLGSGVVGSSYNEQFF. CDR3 bases: TGTGCCTGGAGTGTTCGCTTGGGTAGCGGGGTTGTTGGTAGCTCCTACAATGAGCAGTTCTTC.

The rearrangement links TRBV16 to TRBJ2-7; 9 bases match TRBD1. Germline V gene lookup returns CDR1 KGHSY and CDR2 FQNENV. CDR3 length: 16 residues. The J segment lost 2 bases and the V segment lost 3 bases, leaving 8 bases of the junction unmatched. DNA of the CDR3: TGTGCCAGCAGCCACCACGCGACAGGGGGGACCTACGAGCAGTACTTC. Encoded protein: CASSHHATGGTYEQYF.

CDR3 coding DNA: TGTGCCAGCAGTTACTTTTCTTACGAGCAGTACTTC. Translation: CASSYFSYEQYF. The chain couples TRBV6-2 or TRBV6-3 to TRBJ2-7; D gene ambiguous. Trimming shortened V by 1 base and J by 4 bases, and 5 bases separated the two germline ends. CDR1 is MNHEY and CDR2 is SVGEGT in the germline V gene. The CDR3 loop spans 12 amino acids.

V gene TRBV18 combines with J gene TRBJ1-2, with 7 bases fitting TRBD1. The CDR3 has 14 residues. CDR1 is KGHSH, CDR2 LQKENI, per germline. Losses at the gene ends were 3 bases for V and 2 bases for J; bases not matched to a gene: 3. CDR3 sequence (DNA): TGTGCCAGCTCACCGTCGGGACAGAACTATGGCTACACCTTC. Its protein product is CASSPSGQNYGYTF.

The rearrangement uses TRBV20-1 and TRBJ2-7; possibly TRBD2 for D (5 bases). The germline gives CDR1 DFQATT, CDR2 SNEGSKA (reference sequence). The V and J ends lost 2 bases and 6 bases respectively, with 8 bases between them. CDR3 size: 11 residues. The CDR3 protein is CSARIGVEQYF. In nucleotides, the CDR3 is TGCAGTGCTAGAATCGGGGTCGAGCAGTACTTC.

This clone has more than one count but fewer than ten. V and J are TRBV4-1 and TRBJ1-2, with D possibly being TRBD1 (5 bases). Germline V gene lookup returns CDR1 MGHRA and CDR2 YSYEKL. The CDR3 is 15 amino acids. Between the trimmed V and J ends, which lost 0 bases and 3 bases, there was a span of 11 bases. In DNA form, the CDR3 reads TGCGCCAGCAGCCAAGAACCCAGGGTAGACTATGGCTACACCTTC. It is translated as CASSQEPRVDYGYTF.

The J gene is TRBJ2-3, the V gene TRBV4-2; TRBD2 agrees at 7 bases. The CDR3 has 17 amino acids. In germline, CDR1 is LGHNA, CDR2 YNFKEQ. Trimming took 2 bases from V and 4 from J; bases not matched to a gene: 12. CDR3 sequence reads: CASSQPTSAGGADTQYF. In DNA form, the CDR3 reads TGTGCCAGCAGCCAACCCACTAGCGCGGGCGGGGCAGATACGCAGTATTTT.

The chain carries TRBV27 and TRBJ2-7; a weak D match, TRBD1 (6 bases). This CDR3 is 14 amino acids long. CDR1 MNHEY and CDR2 SMNVEV come from the germline V gene (reference sequence). Trimming pared 3 bases from V and 0 bases from J, leaving 9 bases between. The CDR3 reads CASSFGTNSYEQYF. CDR3 DNA sequence: TGTGCCAGCAGTTTTGGGACAAACTCCTACGAGCAGTACTTC.

This rearrangement joins TRBV4-1 to TRBJ2-7; 7 nucleotides match TRBD1. Trimming cost V 4 bases and J 4 bases; bases outside gene matches: 16. CDR3 length: 17 residues. The germline gives CDR1 MGHRA, CDR2 YSYEKL. CDR3 sequence (DNA): TGCGCCAGCAGCCCGGGGTTCGGGGACAGTGCGCCTTACGAGCAGTACTTC. This encodes CASSPGFGDSAPYEQYF.